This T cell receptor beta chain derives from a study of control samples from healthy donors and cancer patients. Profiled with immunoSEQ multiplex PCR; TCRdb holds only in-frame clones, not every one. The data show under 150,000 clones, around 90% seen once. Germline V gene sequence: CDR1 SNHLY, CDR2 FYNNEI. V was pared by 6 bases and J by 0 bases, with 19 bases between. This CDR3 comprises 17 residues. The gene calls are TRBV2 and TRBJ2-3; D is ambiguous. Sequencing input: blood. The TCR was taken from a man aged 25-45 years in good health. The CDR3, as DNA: TGTGCCAGCAGGTCCCGTCCGGGCGCCTTGAGCACAGATACGCAGTATTTT. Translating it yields CASRSRPGALSTDTQYF.